This T cell receptor (beta chain) was captured in a study of blood T cell repertoires in COVID-19. At the level of the study: Samples representing acute and convalescent COVID-19 were sourced from the United States, Italy and Spain. PBMCs, B-cell-depleted T cells, or T cells provided the cDNA or gDNA that made up the material.

With 3 bases removed from V and 6 bases from J, the gap between germline ends came to 15 bases. The CDR3 extends over 15 amino acids. CDR1 and CDR2 (germline): MNHNS, SASEGT. In the authors' workflow: Estimation of nucleated cell counts was performed using reference gene primer amplification. TCRdb's table, derived via immunoSEQ multiplex PCR, lists solely in-frame clones and lacks some. For V, J and clone size, that table is used; D and trimming come from the DNA. This sample has 45,000 or so clones, with 85% to 90% found just once. Material for sequencing was peripheral blood. This clonotype originated in an elderly man with acute or convalescent COVID-19. V is TRBV6-1 and J is TRBJ1-5; D might be TRBD1 (5 bases). The CDR3 sequence is CASSDGAGPFQPQHF. CDR3 bases: TGTGCCAGCAGTGATGGAGCAGGGCCGTTTCAGCCCCAGCATTTT.